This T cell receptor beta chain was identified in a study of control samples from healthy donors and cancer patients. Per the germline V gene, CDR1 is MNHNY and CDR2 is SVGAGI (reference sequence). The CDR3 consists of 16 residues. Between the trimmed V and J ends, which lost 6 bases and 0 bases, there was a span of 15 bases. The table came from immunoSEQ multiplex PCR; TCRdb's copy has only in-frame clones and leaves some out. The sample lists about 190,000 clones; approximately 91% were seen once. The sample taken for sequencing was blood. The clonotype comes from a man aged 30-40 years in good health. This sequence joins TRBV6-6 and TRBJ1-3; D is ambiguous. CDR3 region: CASRHRRESSGNTIYF. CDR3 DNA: TGTGCCAGCAGACATCGCCGGGAGTCCTCTGGAAACACCATATATTTT.